These T cell receptor beta chains were read from a single sample in a study of cytotoxic CD8 clonotypes in ibrutinib-treated CLL. TCRdb's table, derived via immunoSEQ multiplex PCR, lists solely in-frame clones and lacks some. The sample lists roughly 180,000 clones, about 72% occurring once. Sequencing was performed on PBMCs, taken after 24 months of ibrutinib treatment. These receptors all stem from a human donor with chronic lymphocytic leukemia. The CDR3 runs from the conserved cysteine through the conserved F or W. A D gene is named only where the DNA matches it firmly. The size field is filled for only some rows; it gives once, few, many or a size class.

CDR3nt: TGCAGCGTTGGGCTCTCTGGGGCCAACGTCCTGACTTTC
CDR3aa: CSVGLSGANVLTF
d_gene: .
abundance: .
j_gene: TRBJ2-6
v_gene: TRBV29-1

CDR3nt: TGTGCCAGCAGTGAGGGGGCAGTCTATGGCTACACCTTC
CDR3aa: CASSEGAVYGYTF
d_gene: .
abundance: .
j_gene: TRBJ1-2
v_gene: TRBV2

CDR3nt: TGTGCCAGCAGCTTAGGGCTAGCGGAGGGGCGTCGCACAGATACGCAGTATTTT
CDR3aa: CASSLGLAEGRRTDTQYF
d_gene: TRBD2
abundance: .
j_gene: TRBJ2-3
v_gene: TRBV7-9

CDR3nt: TGTGCCAGCAGTTTATTGACAGGAGCGACTAATGAAAAACTGTTTTTT
CDR3aa: CASSLLTGATNEKLFF
d_gene: .
abundance: .
j_gene: TRBJ1-4
v_gene: TRBV28

CDR3nt: TGTGCCTGGATTTTTGGGGAAATGAACACTGAAGCTTTCTTT
CDR3aa: CAWIFGEMNTEAFF
d_gene: .
abundance: few
j_gene: TRBJ1-1
v_gene: TRBV30

CDR3nt: TGTGCCATCAGTGAGCGAACAGGGGGAACCTACGAGCAGTACTTC
CDR3aa: CAISERTGGTYEQYF
d_gene: TRBD1
abundance: .
j_gene: TRBJ2-7
v_gene: TRBV10-3

CDR3nt: TGTGCCATCAGTGGACGGGCTAGCGGGAGTGGTAATGAGCAGTTCTTC
CDR3aa: CAISGRASGSGNEQFF
d_gene: TRBD2
abundance: .
j_gene: TRBJ2-1
v_gene: TRBV10-3

CDR3nt: TGTGCCAGCAGTGGAGTGGCGGGGACCACAGATACGCAGTATTTT
CDR3aa: CASSGVAGTTDTQYF
d_gene: .
abundance: many
j_gene: TRBJ2-3
v_gene: TRBV6-5

CDR3nt: TGCGCCAGCAGCTTGCGACTAGCGGAGAGGGGTGAGACCCAGTACTTC
CDR3aa: CASSLRLAERGETQYF
d_gene: TRBD2
abundance: .
j_gene: TRBJ2-5
v_gene: TRBV5-1

CDR3nt: TGTGCCAGCAGTTTAACGGGGGGCCTGCAGTTCTTC
CDR3aa: CASSLTGGLQFF
d_gene: .
abundance: .
j_gene: TRBJ2-1
v_gene: TRBV28

CDR3nt: TGTGCCAGCAGTTCTATCCCGGGACTAGTTGTCTACGAGCAGTACTTC
CDR3aa: CASSSIPGLVVYEQYF
d_gene: TRBD2
abundance: .
j_gene: TRBJ2-7
v_gene: TRBV11-1

CDR3nt: TGTGCCAGCAGCTTAAGTACGGCCGGCACAGATACGCAGTATTTT
CDR3aa: CASSLSTAGTDTQYF
d_gene: .
abundance: .
j_gene: TRBJ2-3
v_gene: TRBV7-6

CDR3nt: TGTGCCAGTAGTACCTATATCGGGGAAGTCACCTTC
CDR3aa: CASSTYIGEVTF
d_gene: .
abundance: few
j_gene: TRBJ1-2
v_gene: TRBV19

CDR3nt: TGTGCCAGCAGTCGACGACTAGCGGGAGGCCCCTACGAGCAGTACTTC
CDR3aa: CASSRRLAGGPYEQYF
d_gene: TRBD2
abundance: once
j_gene: TRBJ2-7
v_gene: TRBV27

CDR3nt: TGTGCCAGCAGTGTTGGACAGGGGCTGACGGGACTGTTTTTT
CDR3aa: CASSVGQGLTGLFF
d_gene: TRBD1
abundance: .
j_gene: TRBJ1-4
v_gene: TRBV2

CDR3nt: TGTGCCAGCAGCGCCGGACTAGCGGGCCCTCACGAGCAGTACTTC
CDR3aa: CASSAGLAGPHEQYF
d_gene: TRBD2
abundance: .
j_gene: TRBJ2-7
v_gene: TRBV9

CDR3nt: TGTGCCAGCAGCCCCACAGGGAACCATGGCTACACCTTC
CDR3aa: CASSPTGNHGYTF
d_gene: .
abundance: few
j_gene: TRBJ1-2
v_gene: TRBV7-2

CDR3nt: TGTGCCAGCAGCCAAGGGGGATTTGGGGGCGAGCAGTACTTC
CDR3aa: CASSQGGFGGEQYF
d_gene: .
abundance: .
j_gene: TRBJ2-7
v_gene: TRBV14

CDR3nt: TGTGCCACCAGCGAGGACAGGGCGAACACTGAAGCTTTCTTT
CDR3aa: CATSEDRANTEAFF
d_gene: TRBD1
abundance: .
j_gene: TRBJ1-1
v_gene: TRBV15

CDR3nt: TGTGCCAGCAGCCAAACAGGGATGGGCAATGAAAAACTGTTTTTT
CDR3aa: CASSQTGMGNEKLFF
d_gene: .
abundance: .
j_gene: TRBJ1-4
v_gene: TRBV4-2

CDR3nt: TGCGCCAGCACTCAAGGATACAGGGGGCAGCAGTTCTTC
CDR3aa: CASTQGYRGQQFF
d_gene: TRBD1
abundance: .
j_gene: TRBJ2-1
v_gene: TRBV10-2

CDR3nt: TGTGCCAGCAGTCCTCGACTCGCGAGCTCCTACAATGAGCAGTTCTTC
CDR3aa: CASSPRLASSYNEQFF
d_gene: .
abundance: .
j_gene: TRBJ2-1
v_gene: TRBV28

CDR3nt: TGTGCCAGCAGCCACCGACAGGGGGCGAACACCGGGGAGCTGTTTTTT
CDR3aa: CASSHRQGANTGELFF
d_gene: TRBD1
abundance: .
j_gene: TRBJ2-2
v_gene: TRBV14

CDR3nt: TGTGCCAGCAGCTTAGGTTTTGGGCGGGAGGGTGACACCGGGGAGCTGTTTTTT
CDR3aa: CASSLGFGREGDTGELFF
d_gene: TRBD2
abundance: .
j_gene: TRBJ2-2
v_gene: TRBV11-3

CDR3nt: TGTGCCAGCAGCGCCCCATCGAGGGAATCGAGGGAGCAGTACTTC
CDR3aa: CASSAPSRESREQYF
d_gene: .
abundance: .
j_gene: TRBJ2-7
v_gene: TRBV11-2

CDR3nt: TGTGCCAGCAGTCACGTCCCGGGACAGGGACACTATGGCTACACCTTC
CDR3aa: CASSHVPGQGHYGYTF
d_gene: TRBD1
abundance: .
j_gene: TRBJ1-2
v_gene: TRBV6-6

CDR3nt: TGTGCCAGCAGCTTAGCGGGACTAGACACAGATACGCAGTATTTT
CDR3aa: CASSLAGLDTDTQYF
d_gene: TRBD2
abundance: .
j_gene: TRBJ2-3
v_gene: TRBV7-2